This TCR beta chain stems from a study of identical twins. General observations from the study: Memory repertoires showed no such pattern, whereas abundant cord blood beta clonotypes carried fewer insertions. Compared with unrelated sharing, twin-shared out-of-frame alpha sequences had more low-probability sequences.

Turning to this clonotype: Its target is unknown.

The V gene's germline CDR1 is LGHNA and CDR2 YSLEER. Deletions cut 4 bases from V and 0 bases from J, with 13 bases between. The CDR3 is made up of 17 amino acids. Template switching created a universal primer site, and the cDNA included unique molecular identifiers. One entry per CDR3 protein results from TCRdb running MiXCR on the 5' RACE reads. The table includes roughly 260,000 distinct CDR3 sequences, 11% to 15% detected once. The source is a woman aged 18 to 35 in good health. The V call is TRBV4-3, the J call TRBJ2-6; D perhaps matches TRBD1 (6 bases). The sequencing input was memory (CD45RO+) T cells sorted from blood. The CDR3 sequence: CASSRDTQNSGANVLTF. CDR3 coding DNA: TGCGCCAGCAGCCGGGACACTCAAAACTCTGGGGCCAACGTCCTGACTTTC.